These T cell receptor beta chains were read from a single sample in a study of T cell responses to AZD1222 COVID-19 vaccine. This table comes from immunoSEQ multiplex PCR, and its TCRdb copy is limited to in-frame clones, with some not included. Of approximately 120,000 clones listed, 90% were seen once; the top ten hold approximately 7.5%. Sequenced material: peripheral blood, taken on day 0 of AZD1222 vaccination. The receptors originated from an adult in good health. Both conserved end residues are part of each CDR3. Fields, in order: CDR3 protein, CDR3 DNA, J gene, D gene, clone size, V gene. A D gene is named only where the DNA matches it firmly. Where a row states a size, it is once, few, many or the class of an expanded clone; other rows omit it.

CASSTPKGLSYNEQFF,TGTGCCAGCAGCACCCCCAAGGGACTCTCCTACAATGAGCAGTTCTTC,TRBJ2-1,.,.,TRBV7-9
CATSTGDAETQYF,TGTGCCACCAGTACAGGGGATGCCGAGACCCAGTACTTC,TRBJ2-5,TRBD1,.,TRBV24-1
CASSLGGGIGYTF,TGTGCCAGCAGCCTGGGTGGCGGGATTGGCTACACCTTC,TRBJ1-2,.,once,TRBV5-5
CASSPGSGRDYEQYF,TGTGCCAGCAGTCCGGGTAGCGGGAGGGACTACGAGCAGTACTTC,TRBJ2-7,TRBD2,once,TRBV5-4
CASSALRGGYTF,TGTGCCAGCAGCGCACTAAGAGGGGGCTACACCTTC,TRBJ1-2,.,.,TRBV9
CASSFSGQHFYNEQFF,TGTGCCAGCAGTTTTAGCGGACAGCACTTCTACAATGAGCAGTTCTTC,TRBJ2-1,.,.,TRBV28
CASSLGQGARGYTF,TGTGCCAGCAGCTTAGGACAGGGGGCGCGCGGCTACACCTTC,TRBJ1-2,TRBD1,few,TRBV7-9
CASSLTDYSYNEQFF,TGCGCCAGCAGCTTGACCGACTACTCCTACAATGAGCAGTTCTTC,TRBJ2-1,.,.,TRBV5-1
CASSLGTGEKLFF,TGTGCCAGCAGCCTAGGGACAGGAGAAAAACTGTTTTTT,TRBJ1-4,TRBD1,.,TRBV3-1/TRBV3-2
CASSKQGATETQYF,TGTGCCAGTAGTAAACAGGGAGCTACAGAGACCCAGTACTTC,TRBJ2-5,.,.,TRBV19
CSVTFSASEQYF,TGCAGCGTTACCTTTAGTGCCAGCGAGCAGTACTTC,TRBJ2-7,.,.,TRBV29-1
CASRRDDSTYEQYF,TGTGCCAGTCGTAGGGACGACTCTACCTACGAGCAGTACTTC,TRBJ2-7,.,.,TRBV27
CASSLEQGASIQYF,TGTGCCAGCAGCTTGGAACAGGGCGCGAGCATTCAGTACTTC,TRBJ2-4,.,once,TRBV5-8
CASGVSYEQYF,TGTGCCAGCGGAGTTTCCTACGAGCAGTACTTC,TRBJ2-7,.,.,TRBV19
CASSYHHGQGYNEQFF,TGTGCCAGCTCATACCACCATGGACAGGGTTACAATGAGCAGTTCTTC,TRBJ2-1,TRBD1,.,TRBV18
CATSDHDRGHRRTEAFF,TGTGCCACCAGTGACCACGACAGGGGGCATCGGAGGACTGAAGCTTTCTTT,TRBJ1-1,TRBD1,.,TRBV24-1
CASSQAGFRGSETQYF,TGTGCCAGCAGCCAAGCAGGGTTTCGCGGGAGTGAGACCCAGTACTTC,TRBJ2-5,TRBD2,.,TRBV3-1/TRBV3-2